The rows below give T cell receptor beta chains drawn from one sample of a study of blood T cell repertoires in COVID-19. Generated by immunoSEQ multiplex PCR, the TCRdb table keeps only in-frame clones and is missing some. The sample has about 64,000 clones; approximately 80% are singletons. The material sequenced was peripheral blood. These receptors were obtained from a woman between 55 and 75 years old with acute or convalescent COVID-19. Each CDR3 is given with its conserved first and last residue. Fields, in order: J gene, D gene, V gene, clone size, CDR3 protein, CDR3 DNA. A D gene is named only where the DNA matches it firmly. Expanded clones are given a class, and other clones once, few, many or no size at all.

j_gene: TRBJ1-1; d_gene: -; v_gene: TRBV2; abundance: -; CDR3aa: CASSPTPGPGVAFF; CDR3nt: TGTGCCAGCAGCCCCACTCCGGGCCCCGGGGTAGCTTTCTTT
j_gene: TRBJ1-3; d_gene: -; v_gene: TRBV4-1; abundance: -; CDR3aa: CASSQDLGAAEGNTIYF; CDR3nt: TGCGCCAGCAGCCAAGATTTGGGGGCCGCGGAAGGAAACACCATATATTTT
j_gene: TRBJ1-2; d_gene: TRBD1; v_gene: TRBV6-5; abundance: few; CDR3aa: CASRQPGQAYGYTF; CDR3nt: TGTGCCAGCAGACAACCGGGACAGGCCTATGGCTACACCTTC
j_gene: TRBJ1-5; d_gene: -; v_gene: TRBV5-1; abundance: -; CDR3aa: CASSLDSGNQPQHF; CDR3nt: TGCGCCAGCAGCTTAGACAGTGGGAATCAGCCCCAGCATTTT
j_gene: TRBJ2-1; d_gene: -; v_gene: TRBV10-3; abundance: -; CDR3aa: CAITKQGYYNEQFF; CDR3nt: TGTGCCATCACCAAACAGGGATACTACAATGAGCAGTTCTTC
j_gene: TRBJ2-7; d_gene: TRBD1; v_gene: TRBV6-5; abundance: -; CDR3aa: CASGQTGEDEQYF; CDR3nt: TGTGCCAGCGGCCAGACAGGGGAGGACGAGCAGTACTTC
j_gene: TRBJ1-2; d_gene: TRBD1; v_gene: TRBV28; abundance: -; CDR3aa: CASRTDRAALGYTF; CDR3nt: TGTGCCAGCAGAACCGACAGGGCCGCCTTAGGCTACACCTTC
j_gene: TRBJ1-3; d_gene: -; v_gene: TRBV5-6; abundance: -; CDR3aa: CASSLAGSGNTIYF; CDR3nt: TGTGCCAGCAGCTTGGCAGGTTCTGGAAACACCATATATTTT
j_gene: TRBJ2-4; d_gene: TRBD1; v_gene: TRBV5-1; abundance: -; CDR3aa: CASSLGTGGRDIQYF; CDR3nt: TGCGCCAGCAGCCTCGGGACAGGGGGCAGGGACATTCAGTACTTC
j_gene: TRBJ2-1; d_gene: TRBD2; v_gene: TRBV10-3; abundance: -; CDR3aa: CATVTSGGYNEQFF; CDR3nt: TGTGCCACTGTGACTAGCGGGGGGTACAATGAGCAGTTCTTC
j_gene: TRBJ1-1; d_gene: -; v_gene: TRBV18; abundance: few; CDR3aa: CASSPRGISTEAFF; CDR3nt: TGTGCCAGCTCACCAAGGGGTATAAGCACTGAAGCTTTCTTT
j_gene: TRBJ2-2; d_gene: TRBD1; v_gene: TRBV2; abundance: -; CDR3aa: CASGTGAGELFF; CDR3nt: TGTGCCAGCGGGACAGGGGCCGGGGAGCTGTTTTTT
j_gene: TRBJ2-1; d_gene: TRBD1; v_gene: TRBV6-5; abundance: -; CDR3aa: CAIRRDRGLYEQFF; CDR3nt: TGTGCCATCCGCCGGGACAGGGGGCTCTATGAGCAGTTCTTC
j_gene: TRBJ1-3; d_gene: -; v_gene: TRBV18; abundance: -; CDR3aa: CASSPSTGSSSGNTIYF; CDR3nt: TGTGCCAGCTCACCAAGTACAGGGTCTTCCTCTGGAAACACCATATATTTT
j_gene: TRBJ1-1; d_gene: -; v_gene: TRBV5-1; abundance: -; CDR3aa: CASSLDGMGTEAFF; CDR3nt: TGCGCCAGCAGCCTGGACGGGATGGGGACTGAAGCTTTCTTT
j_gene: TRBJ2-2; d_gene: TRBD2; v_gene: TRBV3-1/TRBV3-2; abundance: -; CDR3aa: CASSQVRGGNTGELFF; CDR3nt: TGTGCCAGCAGCCAAGTACGCGGGGGGAACACCGGGGAGCTGTTTTTT
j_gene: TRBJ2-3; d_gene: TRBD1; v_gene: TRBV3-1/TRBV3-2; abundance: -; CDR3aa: CASSLWTGLSTDTQYF; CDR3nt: TGTGCCAGCAGCCTTTGGACAGGTCTTAGCACAGATACGCAGTATTTT
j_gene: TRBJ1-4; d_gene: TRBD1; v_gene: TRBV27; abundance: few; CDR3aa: CASSLWGQPNEKLFF; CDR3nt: TGTGCCAGCAGTTTATGGGGACAGCCTAATGAAAAACTGTTTTTT
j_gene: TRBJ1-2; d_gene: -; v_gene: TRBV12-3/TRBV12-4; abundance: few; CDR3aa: CASRIGGGYGYTF; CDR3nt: TGTGCCAGCCGAATCGGGGGGGGGTATGGCTACACCTTC
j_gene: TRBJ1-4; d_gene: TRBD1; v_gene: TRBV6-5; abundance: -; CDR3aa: CASSYSSGQIREKLFF; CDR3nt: TGTGCCAGCAGTTACTCTTCGGGACAGATACGGGAAAAACTGTTTTTT
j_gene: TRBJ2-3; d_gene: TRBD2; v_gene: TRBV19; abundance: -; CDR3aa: CASSGTSGADTQYF; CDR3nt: TGTGCCAGTAGTGGGACTAGCGGGGCAGATACGCAGTATTTT
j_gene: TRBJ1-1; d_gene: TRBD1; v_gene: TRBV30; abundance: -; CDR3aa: CAWRPPDRVGTEAFF; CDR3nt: TGTGCCTGGAGGCCACCCGACAGGGTGGGCACTGAAGCTTTCTTT
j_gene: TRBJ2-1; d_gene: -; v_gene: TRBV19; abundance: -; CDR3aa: CASSRGTGSSYNEQFF; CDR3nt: TGTGCCAGTAGCCGAGGGACTGGAAGCTCCTACAATGAGCAGTTCTTC
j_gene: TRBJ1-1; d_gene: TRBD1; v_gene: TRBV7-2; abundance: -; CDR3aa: CASSWTGAAFF; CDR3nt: TGTGCCAGCAGCTGGACAGGAGCAGCTTTCTTT
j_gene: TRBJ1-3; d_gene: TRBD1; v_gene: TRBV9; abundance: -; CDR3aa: CASSGGTAGNTIYF; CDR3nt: TGTGCCAGCAGCGGAGGGACAGCTGGAAACACCATATATTTT
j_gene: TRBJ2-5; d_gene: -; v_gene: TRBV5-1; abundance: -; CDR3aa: CASSLEGETQYF; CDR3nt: TGCGCCAGCAGCTTGGAGGGGGAGACCCAGTACTTC
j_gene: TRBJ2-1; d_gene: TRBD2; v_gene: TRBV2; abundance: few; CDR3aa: CASSGRGGFHEQFF; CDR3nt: TGTGCCAGCAGTGGACGGGGGGGCTTTCATGAGCAGTTCTTC
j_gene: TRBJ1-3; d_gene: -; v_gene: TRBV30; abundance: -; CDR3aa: CAWTQQGTGGNTIYF; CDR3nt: TGTGCCTGGACCCAACAGGGTACGGGAGGAAACACCATATATTTT
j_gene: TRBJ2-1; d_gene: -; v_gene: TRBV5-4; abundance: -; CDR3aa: CASSFDRRNEQFF; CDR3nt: TGTGCCAGCAGCTTTGACAGGAGAAATGAGCAGTTCTTC
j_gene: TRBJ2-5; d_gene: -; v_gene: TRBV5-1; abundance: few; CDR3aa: CASRGALLWETQYF; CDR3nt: TGCGCCAGCAGGGGAGCCCTCCTCTGGGAGACCCAGTACTTC
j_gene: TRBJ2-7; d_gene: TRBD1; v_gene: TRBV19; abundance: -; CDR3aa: CASSPGTGSEQYF; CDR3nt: TGTGCCAGTTCCCCCGGGACAGGGTCCGAGCAGTACTTC
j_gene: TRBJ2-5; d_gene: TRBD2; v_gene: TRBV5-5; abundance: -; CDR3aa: CASRQTSGGQETQYF; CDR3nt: TGTGCCAGCAGGCAGACTAGCGGGGGACAAGAGACCCAGTACTTC
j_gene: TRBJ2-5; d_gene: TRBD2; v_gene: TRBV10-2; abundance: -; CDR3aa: CASSEWVAGGLQETQYF; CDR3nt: TGCGCCAGCAGTGAGTGGGTGGCGGGGGGACTCCAAGAGACCCAGTACTTC
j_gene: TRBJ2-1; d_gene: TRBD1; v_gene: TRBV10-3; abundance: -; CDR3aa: CAISLTGEFYNEQFF; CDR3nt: TGTGCCATCAGCCTCACAGGGGAATTTTACAATGAGCAGTTCTTC
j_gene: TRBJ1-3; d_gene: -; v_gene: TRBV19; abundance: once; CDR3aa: CASITTASGNTIYF; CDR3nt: TGTGCCAGTATCACGACAGCCTCTGGAAACACCATATATTTT
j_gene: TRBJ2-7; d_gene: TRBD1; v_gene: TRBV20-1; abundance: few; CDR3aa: CSAYRGYEQYF; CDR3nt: TGCAGTGCTTACAGGGGCTACGAGCAGTACTTC
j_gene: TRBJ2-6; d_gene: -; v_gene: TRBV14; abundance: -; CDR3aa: CASSQTFRGSSGANVLTF; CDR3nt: TGTGCCAGCAGCCAAACGTTCCGGGGGTCCTCTGGGGCCAACGTCCTGACTTTC
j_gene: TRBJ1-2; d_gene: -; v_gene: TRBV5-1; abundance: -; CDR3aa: CASSLPGQGNTYGYTF; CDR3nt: TGCGCCAGCAGCTTGCCAGGTCAGGGGAACACCTATGGCTACACCTTC
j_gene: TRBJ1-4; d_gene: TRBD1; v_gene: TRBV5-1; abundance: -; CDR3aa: CASSLTGGNEKLFF; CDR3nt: TGCGCCAGTTCATTGACAGGGGGGAATGAAAAACTGTTTTTT
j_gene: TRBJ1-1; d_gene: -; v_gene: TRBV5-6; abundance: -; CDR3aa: CASSLVWELNTEAFF; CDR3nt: TGTGCCAGCAGCTTGGTATGGGAGCTGAACACTGAAGCTTTCTTT
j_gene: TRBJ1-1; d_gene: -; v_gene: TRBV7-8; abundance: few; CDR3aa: CASSLGQGEAFF; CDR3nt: TGTGCCAGCAGCTTAGGGCAGGGTGAAGCTTTCTTT
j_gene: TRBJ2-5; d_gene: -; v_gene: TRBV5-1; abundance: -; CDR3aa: CASSFRDTKETQYF; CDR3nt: TGCGCCAGCAGCTTTAGGGACACCAAAGAGACCCAGTACTTC
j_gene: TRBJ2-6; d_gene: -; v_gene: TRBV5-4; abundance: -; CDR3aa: CASSPGGSGANVLTF; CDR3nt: TGTGCCAGCAGCCCCGGGGGCTCTGGGGCCAACGTCCTGACTTTC
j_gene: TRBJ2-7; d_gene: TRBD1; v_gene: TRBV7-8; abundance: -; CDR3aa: CASSYDGTASYEQYF; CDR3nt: TGTGCCAGCAGCTACGACGGGACAGCCTCCTACGAGCAGTACTTC
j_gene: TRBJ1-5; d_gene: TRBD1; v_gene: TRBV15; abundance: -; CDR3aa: CATSSLKGQGGNQPQHF; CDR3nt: TGTGCCACCAGCTCCCTTAAGGGACAGGGGGGCAATCAGCCCCAGCATTTT
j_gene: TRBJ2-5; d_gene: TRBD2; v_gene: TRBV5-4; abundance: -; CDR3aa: CASSLGVGSGGKETQYF; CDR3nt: TGTGCCAGCAGCTTGGGAGTTGGAAGCGGGGGGAAAGAGACCCAGTACTTC
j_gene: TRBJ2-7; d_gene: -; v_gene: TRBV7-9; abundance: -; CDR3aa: CASSPPVPSEQYF; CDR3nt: TGTGCCAGCAGCCCCCCGGTTCCGAGCGAGCAGTACTTC
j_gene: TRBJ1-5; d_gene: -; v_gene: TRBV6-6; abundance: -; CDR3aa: CASSPLRDSGGNQPQHF; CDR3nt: TGTGCCAGCAGTCCACTCCGGGACTCCGGTGGCAATCAGCCCCAGCATTTT
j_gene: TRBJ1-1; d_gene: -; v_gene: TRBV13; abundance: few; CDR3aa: CASSLRGNTEAFF; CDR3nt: TGTGCCAGCAGCTTAAGGGGAAACACTGAAGCTTTCTTT
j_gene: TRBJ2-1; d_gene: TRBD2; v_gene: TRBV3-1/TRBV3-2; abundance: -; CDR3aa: CASSRGLAGGLSSYNEQFF; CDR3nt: TGTGCCAGCAGCCGGGGACTAGCGGGGGGCCTGAGCTCCTACAATGAGCAGTTCTTC
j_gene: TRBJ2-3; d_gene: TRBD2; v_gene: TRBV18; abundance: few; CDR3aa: CASSPGTSGATDTQYF; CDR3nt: TGTGCCAGCTCTCCAGGGACTAGCGGGGCCACAGATACGCAGTATTTT
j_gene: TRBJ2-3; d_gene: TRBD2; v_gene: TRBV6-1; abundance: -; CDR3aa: CASSESSGGRADTQYF; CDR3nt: TGTGCCAGCAGTGAAAGTAGCGGGGGGAGGGCAGATACGCAGTATTTT